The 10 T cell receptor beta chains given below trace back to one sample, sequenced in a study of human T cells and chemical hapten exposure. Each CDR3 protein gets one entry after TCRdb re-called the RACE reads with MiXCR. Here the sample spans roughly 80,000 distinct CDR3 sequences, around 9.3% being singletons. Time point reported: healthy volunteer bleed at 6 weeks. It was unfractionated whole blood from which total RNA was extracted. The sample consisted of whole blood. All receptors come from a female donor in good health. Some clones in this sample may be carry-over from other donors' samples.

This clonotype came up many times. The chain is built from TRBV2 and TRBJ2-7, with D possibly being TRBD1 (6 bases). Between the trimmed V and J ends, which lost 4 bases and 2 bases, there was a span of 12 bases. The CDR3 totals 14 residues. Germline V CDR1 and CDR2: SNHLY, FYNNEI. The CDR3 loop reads CASSGTGYTYEQYF. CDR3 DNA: TGTGCCAGCAGTGGTACAGGGTACACCTACGAGCAGTACTTC.

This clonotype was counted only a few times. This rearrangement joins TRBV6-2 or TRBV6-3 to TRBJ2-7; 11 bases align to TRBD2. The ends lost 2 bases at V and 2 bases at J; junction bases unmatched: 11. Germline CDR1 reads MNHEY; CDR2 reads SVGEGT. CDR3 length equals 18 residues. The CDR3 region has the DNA TGTGCCAGCAGTTACCCCACTAGCGGGGGTCTAGGAGCCTACGAGCAGTACTTC. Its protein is CASSYPTSGGLGAYEQYF.

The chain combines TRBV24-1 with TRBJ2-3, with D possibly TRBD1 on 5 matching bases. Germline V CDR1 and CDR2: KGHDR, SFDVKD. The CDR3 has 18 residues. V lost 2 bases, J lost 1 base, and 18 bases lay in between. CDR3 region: CATSDSASQAGGTDTQYF. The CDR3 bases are TGTGCCACCAGTGATTCCGCGTCACAGGCCGGTGGCACAGATACGCAGTATTTT.

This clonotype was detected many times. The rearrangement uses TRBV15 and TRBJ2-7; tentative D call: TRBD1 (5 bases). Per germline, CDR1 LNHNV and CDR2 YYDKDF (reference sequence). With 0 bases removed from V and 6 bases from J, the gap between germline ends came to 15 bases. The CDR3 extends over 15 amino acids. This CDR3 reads CATSRDLFDSSEQYF. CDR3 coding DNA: TGTGCCACCAGCAGAGATTTGTTTGACAGTAGCGAGCAGTACTTC.

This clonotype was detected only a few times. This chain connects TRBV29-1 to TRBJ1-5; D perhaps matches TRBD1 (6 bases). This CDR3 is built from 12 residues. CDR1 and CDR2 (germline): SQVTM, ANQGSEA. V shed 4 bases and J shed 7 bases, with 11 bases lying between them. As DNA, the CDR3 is TGCAGCGTTGGGGGGGCTGGACAGCCCCAGCATTTT. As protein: CSVGGAGQPQHF.

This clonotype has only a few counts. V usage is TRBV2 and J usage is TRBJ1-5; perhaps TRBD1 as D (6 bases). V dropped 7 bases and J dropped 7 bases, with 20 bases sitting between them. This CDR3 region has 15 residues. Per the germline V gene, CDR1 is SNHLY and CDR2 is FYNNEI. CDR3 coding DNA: TGTGCCAGCACCCCAATCGGAGGGGGTAGCCAGCCCCAGCATTTT. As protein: CASTPIGGGSQPQHF.

DNA for the CDR3: TGTGCCAGCAGCCAAGAAGGGTTCTTTGGCTACACCTTC. Its translation: CASSQEGFFGYTF. The chain links TRBV4-2 to TRBJ1-2; D is uncertain. Per the germline V gene, CDR1 is LGHNA and CDR2 is YNFKEQ. This CDR3 region has 13 residues. Between the trimmed V and J ends, which lost 0 bases and 7 bases, there was a span of 9 bases.

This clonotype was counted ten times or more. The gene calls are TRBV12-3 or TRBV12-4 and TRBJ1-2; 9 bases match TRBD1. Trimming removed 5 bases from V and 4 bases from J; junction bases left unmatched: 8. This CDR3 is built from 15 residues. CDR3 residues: CASSPGTGKFYGYTF. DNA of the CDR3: TGTGCCAGCAGTCCTGGGACAGGGAAATTCTATGGCTACACCTTC.

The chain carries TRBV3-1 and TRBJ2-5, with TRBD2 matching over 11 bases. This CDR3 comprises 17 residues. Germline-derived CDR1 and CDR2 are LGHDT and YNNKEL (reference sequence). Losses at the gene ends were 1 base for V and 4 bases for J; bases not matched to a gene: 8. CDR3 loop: CASSQVTSGGGAETQYF. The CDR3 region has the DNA TGTGCCAGCAGCCAAGTCACTAGCGGGGGCGGAGCAGAGACCCAGTACTTC.

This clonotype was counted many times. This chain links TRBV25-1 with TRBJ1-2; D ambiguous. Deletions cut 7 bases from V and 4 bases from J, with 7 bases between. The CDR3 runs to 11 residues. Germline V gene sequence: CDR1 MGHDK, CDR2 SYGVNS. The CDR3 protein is CASIVRYGYTF. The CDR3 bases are TGTGCCAGCATTGTACGCTATGGCTACACCTTC.